This T cell receptor beta chain was identified in a study of cytomegalovirus exposure and HLA in healthy donors. Study-wide results and limits: The study found most TCR sequences rare, yet found some public TCRs in many donors.

About this clone: Its specificity is unknown.

The PCR was carried out with 60 Vbeta primers and 13 Jbeta primers. Measured with immunoSEQ multiplex PCR; TCRdb has only the in-frame clones, and not every one. The table lists approximately 27,000 clones, around 70% of them singletons. Germline values: CDR1 MNHEY, CDR2 SVGAGI. Trimming pared 8 bases from V and 7 bases from J, leaving 9 bases between. This CDR3 is built from 11 residues. The source of this sequence is a woman aged 50 to 60 in good health and CMV-seronegative. The rearrangement links TRBV6-5 to TRBJ2-1; possibly TRBD2 for D (5 bases). The sample was PBMCs. CDR3 protein: CASSRDNEQFF. In DNA, the CDR3 is TGTGCCAGCTCGAGGGATAATGAGCAGTTCTTC.